This T cell receptor beta chain was recorded in a study of monozygotic twins with inflammatory bowel disease (dated by TCRdb to about 2019). In terms of the full investigation: The complete study included about 30 monozygotic twin pairs: 19 IBD-discordant Danish pairs and nine German pairs, of which four were IBD-concordant and five were IBD-discordant. The search for disease-associated traits relied mainly on comparing, within discordant pairs, IBD patients with their genetically identical healthy co-twins. Each individual had, on average, about 151 000 unique TCRalpha sequences and 181 000 unique TCRbeta sequences available for analysis. The full study reports these points: Measured by the inverse Simpson index, TCRbeta repertoire diversity was lower in IBD patients than in their healthy co-twins. The analysis was unable to tell different T cell subtypes apart. Because patients received different immunosuppressive treatments, the repertoires may have picked up extra background noise and variability between individuals. Concordant and discordant twins showed no difference in repertoire similarity, possibly because of limited statistical power. IBD patients shared fewer clonotypes with other individuals than healthy twins did, most markedly in patients showing signs of disease activity. No single strong signal or clonotype linked to IBD turned up in the results, so the idea that one exists was not supported.

As concerns this clonotype: The antigen it recognizes is unknown.

From each donor, a roughly 2.6 ml peripheral blood sample was collected into PAXgene tubes and stored at -80 degrees C. Without T cell sorting, total RNA was isolated from whole blood using the PAXgene blood miRNA kit on an automated QIAcube. Peripheral blood from monozygotic twin pairs who were concordant or discordant for inflammatory bowel disease underwent deep TCRalpha and TCRbeta repertoire profiling using unique molecular barcoding. For every twin pair, smoking habits were documented, and each individual was categorised as a current, former or never smoker. Libraries were prepared through 5' RACE. Each TCR library was prepared from about 3.5 ug of total RNA. For each sample, cDNA synthesis was carried out in eight separate reactions using SMARTScribe reverse transcriptase. During cDNA synthesis, unique molecular identifiers containing a 6-nucleotide sample barcode were introduced by template switching. Amplification of TCRalpha and TCRbeta cDNA involved two nested PCRs of 16 and 9 cycles, and each PCR was followed by bead purification. Before amplification, the cDNA was both treated with uracil DNA-glycosylase and purified with the QIAquick PCR purification kit. The second PCR added Illumina TruSeq-compatible adapters along with sample-specific barcodes. Library quality and concentration were assessed using TapeStation and Qubit, and approximately 5 ng of each library was pooled. Sequencing of the pooled libraries was done on an Illumina HiSeq2500 single-index Rapid Run using custom sequencing primers and 2 x 100 bp reads. On the authors' methods: PCR and sequencing errors were corrected by UMI-based consensus assembly using MiGEC version 1.2.6. MiXCR version 2.1.1 handled V(D)J alignment, clonotype assembly and CDR3 extraction. Normalisation of gene usage, clonotype sharing and MAIT/NKT TCR abundance was achieved by analysing the top 1000, 10 000 and 20 000 clonotypes per sample. Diversity was computed as the inverse Simpson index with the vegan R package after downsampling to 27 000 UMIs. Statistical testing used paired Mann-Whitney U tests on the discordant twin pairs and applied Benjamini-Hochberg correction for multiple testing. TCRdb reprocessed the reads, and each CDR3 protein sequence is entered once, without DNA. The V and J calls here are based on TCRdb, not the publication. The sample's table lists a count of 300,000 to 400,000 distinct CDR3 sequences. 2.6% of the sample comes from the top ten.

The sequence was obtained from a human donor with ulcerative colitis or Crohn's disease, or a healthy co-twin of an affected twin (not recorded which). The sequenced sample was blood.

The CDR3 loop reads CSVIRGQVSQETQYF. The chain uses TRBV29-1 and TRBJ2-5; TCRdb indicates TRBD2, and absent DNA this call remains unverified. The germline V gene yields SQVTM for CDR1 and ANQGSEA for CDR2. The CDR3 covers 15 residues, taking in both the cysteine and the phenylalanine. DNA is not on record.